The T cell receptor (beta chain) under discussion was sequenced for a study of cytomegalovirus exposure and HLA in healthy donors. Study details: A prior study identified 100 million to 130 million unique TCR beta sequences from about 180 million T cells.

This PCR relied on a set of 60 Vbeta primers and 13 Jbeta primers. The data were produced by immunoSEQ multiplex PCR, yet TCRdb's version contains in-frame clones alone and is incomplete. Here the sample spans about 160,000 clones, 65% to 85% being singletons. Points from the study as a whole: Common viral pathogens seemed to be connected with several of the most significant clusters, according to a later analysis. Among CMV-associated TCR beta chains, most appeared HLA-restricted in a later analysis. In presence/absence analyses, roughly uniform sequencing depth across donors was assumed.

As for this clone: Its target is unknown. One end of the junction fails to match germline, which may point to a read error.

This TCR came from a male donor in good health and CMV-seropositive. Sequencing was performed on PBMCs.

CDR3 bases: TGTGCCAGCAGCTACTCCTCGGGAGGATTCGACGGCTACACCTTC. Protein product: CASSYSSGGFDGYTF. V is TRBV6-5 and J is TRBJ1-2, with D uncertain. The CDR3 contains 15 residues. Germline V gives CDR1 MNHEY, CDR2 SVGAGI.